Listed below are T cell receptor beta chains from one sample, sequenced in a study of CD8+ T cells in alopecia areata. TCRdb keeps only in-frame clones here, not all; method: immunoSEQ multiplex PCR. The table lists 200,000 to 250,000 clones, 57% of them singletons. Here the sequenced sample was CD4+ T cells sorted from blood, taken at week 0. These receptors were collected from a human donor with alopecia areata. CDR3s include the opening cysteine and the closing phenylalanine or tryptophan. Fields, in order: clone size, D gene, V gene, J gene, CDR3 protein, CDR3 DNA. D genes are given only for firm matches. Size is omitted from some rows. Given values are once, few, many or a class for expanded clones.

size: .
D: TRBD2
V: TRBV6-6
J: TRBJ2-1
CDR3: CASRPLAGGQNEQFF
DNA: TGTGCCAGCAGGCCACTAGCGGGGGGGCAAAATGAGCAGTTCTTC

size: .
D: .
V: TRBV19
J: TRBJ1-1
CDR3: CASIPSRGGEAFF
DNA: TGTGCCAGTATCCCAAGTCGGGGCGGCGAAGCTTTCTTT

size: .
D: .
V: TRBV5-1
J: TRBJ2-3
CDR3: CASSLAEGTQYF
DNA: TGCGCCAGCAGCTTGGCCGAAGGGACGCAGTATTTT

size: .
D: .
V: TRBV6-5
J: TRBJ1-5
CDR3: CASSYGQVNQPQHF
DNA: TGTGCCAGCAGTTACGGACAAGTTAATCAGCCCCAGCATTTT

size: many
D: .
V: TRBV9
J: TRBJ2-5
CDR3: CASSVNTQETQYF
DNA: TGTGCCAGCAGCGTAAATACCCAAGAGACCCAGTACTTC

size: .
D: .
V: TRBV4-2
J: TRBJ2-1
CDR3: CASSQVRDYYNEQFF
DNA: TGTGCCAGCAGCCAAGTAAGAGACTACTACAATGAGCAGTTCTTC

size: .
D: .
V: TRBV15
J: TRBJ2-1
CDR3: CATSRDRLDNEQFF
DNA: TGTGCCACCAGCAGAGACCGACTTGACAATGAGCAGTTCTTC

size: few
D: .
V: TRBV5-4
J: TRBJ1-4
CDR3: CASSLVGEKLFF
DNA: TGTGCCAGCAGCTTGGTCGGGGAAAAACTGTTTTTT

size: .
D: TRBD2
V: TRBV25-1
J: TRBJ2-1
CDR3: CASRDSRAGDPSYNEQFF
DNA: TGTGCCAGCAGGGACTCTCGAGCGGGGGACCCTTCCTACAATGAGCAGTTCTTC

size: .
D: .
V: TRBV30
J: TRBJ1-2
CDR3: CAWRSTAGGGYGYTF
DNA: TGTGCCTGGAGAAGTACTGCGGGAGGGGGGTATGGCTACACCTTC

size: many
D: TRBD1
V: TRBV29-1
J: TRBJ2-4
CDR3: CSVESGTGLPSYIQYF
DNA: TGCAGCGTGGAATCCGGGACAGGGTTGCCCAGTTACATTCAGTACTTC

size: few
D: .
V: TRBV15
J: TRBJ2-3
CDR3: CATSRSTFLGTDTQYF
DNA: TGTGCCACCAGCCGATCAACGTTCTTGGGCACAGATACGCAGTATTTT

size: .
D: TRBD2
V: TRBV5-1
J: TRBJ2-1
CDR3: CASSLFLAGSGEQFF
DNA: TGCGCCAGCAGCTTGTTCCTAGCGGGTTCCGGTGAGCAGTTCTTC

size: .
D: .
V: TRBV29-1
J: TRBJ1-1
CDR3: CSVFSNTEAFF
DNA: TGCAGCGTTTTTTCAAACACTGAAGCTTTCTTT

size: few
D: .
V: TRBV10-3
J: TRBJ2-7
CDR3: CAIRGPSYEQYF
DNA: TGTGCCATCAGGGGTCCCTCCTACGAGCAGTACTTC

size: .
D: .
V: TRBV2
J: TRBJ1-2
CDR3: CASESAPDPIGGGYTF
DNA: TGTGCCAGCGAGTCAGCCCCAGACCCTATCGGCGGTGGCTACACCTTC

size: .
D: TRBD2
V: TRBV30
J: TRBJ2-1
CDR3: CAWRQGLAGGDEQFF
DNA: TGTGCCTGGAGGCAGGGACTAGCGGGGGGCGATGAGCAGTTCTTC

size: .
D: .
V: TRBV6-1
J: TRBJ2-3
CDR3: CASSEGTSKDTQYF
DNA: TGTGCCAGCAGTGAGGGGACGTCCAAAGATACGCAGTATTTT

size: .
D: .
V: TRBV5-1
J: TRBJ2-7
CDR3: CASSLGLSGSTYEQYF
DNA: TGCGCCAGCAGCTTGGGCCTGAGCGGGTCGACCTACGAGCAGTACTTC

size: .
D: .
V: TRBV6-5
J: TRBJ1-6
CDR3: CASSYSRGGPLHF
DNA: TGTGCCAGCAGTTACTCTAGGGGGGGACCCCTCCACTTT

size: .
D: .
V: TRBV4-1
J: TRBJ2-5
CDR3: CASSQGNLRETQYF
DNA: TGCGCCAGCAGCCAAGGAAATCTCCGGGAGACCCAGTACTTC

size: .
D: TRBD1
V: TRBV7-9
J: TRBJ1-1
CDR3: CASSLALAGGQGTEAFF
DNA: TGTGCCAGCAGCTTAGCATTGGCAGGGGGCCAGGGGACTGAAGCTTTCTTT

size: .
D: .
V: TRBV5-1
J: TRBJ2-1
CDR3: CASSLSGPYNEQFF
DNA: TGCGCCAGCAGCTTGTCTGGCCCCTACAATGAGCAGTTCTTC

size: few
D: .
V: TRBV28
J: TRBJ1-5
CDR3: CASRDSNQPQHF
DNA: TGTGCCAGCAGGGATAGCAATCAGCCCCAGCATTTT

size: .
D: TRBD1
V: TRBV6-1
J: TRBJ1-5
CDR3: CASSPQGANQPQHF
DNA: TGTGCCAGCAGCCCTCAGGGGGCAAATCAGCCCCAGCATTTT

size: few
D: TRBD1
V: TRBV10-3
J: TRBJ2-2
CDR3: CAISTTGGYTGELFF
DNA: TGTGCCATCAGTACGACAGGGGGCTACACCGGGGAGCTGTTTTTT

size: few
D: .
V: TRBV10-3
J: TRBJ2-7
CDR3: CAISDQAVAYEQYF
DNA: TGTGCCATCAGTGATCAAGCGGTGGCCTACGAGCAGTACTTC

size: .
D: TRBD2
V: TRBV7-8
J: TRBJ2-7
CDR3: CASSFSGTSGARPSYEQYF
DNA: TGTGCCAGCAGCTTTTCTGGGACTAGCGGGGCTAGACCTTCCTACGAGCAGTACTTC

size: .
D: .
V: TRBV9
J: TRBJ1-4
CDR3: CASSRTLNEKLFF
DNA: TGTGCCAGCAGCAGGACCCTTAATGAAAAACTGTTTTTT

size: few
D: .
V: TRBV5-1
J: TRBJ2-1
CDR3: CASRRDNEQFF
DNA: TGCGCCAGCAGGCGGGACAATGAGCAGTTCTTC

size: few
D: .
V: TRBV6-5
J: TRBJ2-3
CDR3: CASSYEGGGTDTQYF
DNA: TGTGCCAGCAGTTACGAGGGGGGGGGCACAGATACGCAGTATTTT

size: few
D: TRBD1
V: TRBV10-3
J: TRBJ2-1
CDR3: CAISRQGLDNEQFF
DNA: TGTGCCATCAGTCGACAGGGATTGGACAATGAGCAGTTCTTC

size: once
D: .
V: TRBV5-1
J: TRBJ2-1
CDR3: CASSFLAPRSYNEQFF
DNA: TGCGCCAGCAGCTTTCTAGCGCCCCGAAGCTACAATGAGCAGTTCTTC

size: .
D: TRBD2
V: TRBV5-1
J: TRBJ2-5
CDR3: CASSGLGGETQYF
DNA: TGCGCCAGCTCCGGACTAGGTGGGGAGACCCAGTACTTC

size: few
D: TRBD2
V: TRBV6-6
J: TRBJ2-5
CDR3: CASSYGLAGAETQYF
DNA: TGTGCCAGCAGTTACGGACTAGCGGGAGCAGAGACCCAGTACTTC

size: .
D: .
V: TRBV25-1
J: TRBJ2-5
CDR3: CASSSPTVEETQYF
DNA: TGTGCCAGCAGTTCCCCGACAGTAGAAGAGACCCAGTACTTC

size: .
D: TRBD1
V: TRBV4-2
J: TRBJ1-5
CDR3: CASSQDLQGGNQPQHF
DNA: TGTGCCAGCAGCCAAGATCTACAGGGGGGCAATCAGCCCCAGCATTTT

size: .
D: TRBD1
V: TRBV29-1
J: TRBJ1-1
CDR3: CSGKNRGESEAFF
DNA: TGCAGCGGGAAAAACAGGGGGGAGAGTGAAGCTTTCTTT

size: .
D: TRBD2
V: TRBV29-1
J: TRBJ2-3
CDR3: CSGAGATDTQYF
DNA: TGCAGCGGAGCGGGGGCCACAGATACGCAGTATTTT

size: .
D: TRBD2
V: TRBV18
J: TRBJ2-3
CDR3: CASSSSGRRDTQYF
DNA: TGTGCCAGCTCAAGTAGCGGGAGACGAGATACGCAGTATTTT

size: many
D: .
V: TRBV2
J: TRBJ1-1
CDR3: CASSELIANTEAFF
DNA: TGTGCCAGCAGTGAATTAATCGCGAACACTGAAGCTTTCTTT

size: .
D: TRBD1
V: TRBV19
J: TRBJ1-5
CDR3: CASSIRDRKNSNQPQHF
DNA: TGTGCCAGTAGTATAAGGGACAGGAAAAATAGCAATCAGCCCCAGCATTTT

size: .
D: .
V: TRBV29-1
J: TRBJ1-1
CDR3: CSVKETPEAFF
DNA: TGCAGCGTTAAGGAGACCCCTGAAGCTTTCTTT

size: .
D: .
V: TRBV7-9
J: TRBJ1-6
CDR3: CASSLGRGRGSPLHF
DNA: TGTGCCAGCAGCTTAGGACGGGGGAGGGGTTCACCCCTCCACTTT

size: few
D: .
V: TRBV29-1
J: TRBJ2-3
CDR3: CSGDRTDTQYF
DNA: TGCAGCGGAGACAGGACTGATACGCAGTATTTT

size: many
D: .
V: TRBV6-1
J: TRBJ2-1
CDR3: CASSEVAGPSHNEQFF
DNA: TGTGCCAGCAGTGAAGTCGCAGGCCCGTCTCACAATGAGCAGTTCTTC

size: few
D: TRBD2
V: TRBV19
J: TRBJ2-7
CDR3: CATTSSGSTYEQYF
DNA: TGTGCCACTACCTCTAGCGGGTCCACCTACGAGCAGTACTTC

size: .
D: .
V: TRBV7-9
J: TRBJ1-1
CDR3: CASSLALRTPDTEAFF
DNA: TGTGCCAGCAGCTTAGCGCTAAGGACACCCGACACTGAAGCTTTCTTT

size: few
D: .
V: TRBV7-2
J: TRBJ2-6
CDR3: CASSLAQGANVLTF
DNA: TGTGCCAGCAGCTTAGCCCAAGGGGCCAACGTCCTGACTTTC

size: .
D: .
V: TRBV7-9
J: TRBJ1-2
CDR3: CASSPSGTQEGYTF
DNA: TGTGCCAGCAGCCCCTCCGGGACCCAAGAGGGCTACACCTTC

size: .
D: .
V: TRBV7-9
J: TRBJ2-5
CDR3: CASSLGSAEETQYF
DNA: TGTGCCAGCAGCTTGGGCTCAGCGGAAGAGACCCAGTACTTC

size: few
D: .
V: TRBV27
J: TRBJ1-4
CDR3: CASSFGQVGEKLFF
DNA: TGTGCCAGCAGTTTCGGGCAGGTTGGTGAAAAACTGTTTTTT

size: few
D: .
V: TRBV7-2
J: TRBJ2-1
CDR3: CASSLDYSSYNEQFF
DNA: TGTGCCAGCAGCTTAGACTATAGCTCCTACAATGAGCAGTTCTTC

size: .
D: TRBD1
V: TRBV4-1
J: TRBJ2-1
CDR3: CASSQETGLLYNEQFF
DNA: TGCGCCAGCAGCCAAGAGACAGGGCTTCTATACAATGAGCAGTTCTTC

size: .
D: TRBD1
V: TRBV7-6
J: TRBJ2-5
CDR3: CASSNRQGGETQYF
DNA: TGTGCCAGCAGCAACCGACAGGGGGGCGAGACCCAGTACTTC

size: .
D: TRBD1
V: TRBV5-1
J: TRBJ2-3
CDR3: CASSAGQGADTQYF
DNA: TGCGCCAGCAGCGCGGGACAGGGGGCAGATACGCAGTATTTT

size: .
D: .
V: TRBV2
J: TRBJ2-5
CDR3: CATRRTQQETQYF
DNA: TGTGCCACGCGACGCACTCAACAAGAGACCCAGTACTTC